This T cell receptor beta chain stems from a study of shared clonotypes between healthy human individuals. The study, taken as a whole, reports: Non-shared clonotypes were found to have lower generation probabilities than the clonotypes that were shared by all four of the sorted-subset donors.

Generated by immunoSEQ multiplex PCR, the TCRdb table keeps only in-frame clones and is missing some. The profile covers 850,000 to 1,200,000 clones, with roughly 70% appearing a single time and around 1.5% taken by the ten largest. This clone occurred a few times. Its antigen is not known. CD4+ cell separation produced CD45RA+ naive and CD45RA-negative memory subsets. CDR1 and CDR2 (germline): LNHDA, SQIVND (reference sequence). The V end lost 3 bases, the J end lost 0 bases, and 11 bases lay between the germline ends. The CDR3 runs 15 residues. The origin of this receptor is a man between 18 and 29 years old in good health. The chain has TRBV19 and TRBJ1-2; possibly TRBD1 for D (5 bases). Sequencing was performed on memory CD4+ T cells sorted from blood. Regarding subset: CD45RA-negative fraction. The CDR3 bases are TGTGCCAGTAGTATTGCGGCAGGGACTAACTATGGCTACACCTTC. This translates into CASSIAAGTNYGYTF.